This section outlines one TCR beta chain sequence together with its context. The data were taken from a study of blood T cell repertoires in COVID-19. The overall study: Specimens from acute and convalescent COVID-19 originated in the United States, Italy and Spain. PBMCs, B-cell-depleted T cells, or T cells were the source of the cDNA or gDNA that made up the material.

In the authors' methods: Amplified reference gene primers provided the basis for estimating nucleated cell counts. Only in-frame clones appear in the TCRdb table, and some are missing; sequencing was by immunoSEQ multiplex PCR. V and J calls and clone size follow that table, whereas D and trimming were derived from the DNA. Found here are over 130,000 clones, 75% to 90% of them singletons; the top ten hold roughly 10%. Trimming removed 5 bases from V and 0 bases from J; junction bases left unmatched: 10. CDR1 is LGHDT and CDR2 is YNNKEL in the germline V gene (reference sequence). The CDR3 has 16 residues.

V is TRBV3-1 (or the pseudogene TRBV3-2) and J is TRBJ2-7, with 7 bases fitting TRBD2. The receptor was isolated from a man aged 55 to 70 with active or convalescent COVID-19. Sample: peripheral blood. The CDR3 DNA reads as TGTGCCAGCAGCAAGTTGGCAGCGGGGAGCTCCTACGAGCAGTACTTC. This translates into CASSKLAAGSSYEQYF.